This TCR beta chain was identified during a study of CD8+CD57+ T cells in acquired aplastic anemia. Using genomic DNA as the template, TCR beta VDJ and CDR3 profiling was carried out. MiXCR, run by TCRdb on the reads, gives a single entry per CDR3 protein. The sample gives around 130,000 distinct CDR3 sequences, 45% to 60% of which show up once; 29% is in the top ten. The CDR3 covers 17 residues. Germline V gives CDR1 SGHAT, CDR2 FQDESV (reference sequence). Trimming pared 3 bases from V and 0 bases from J, leaving 12 bases between. All sequencing subjects had displayed CD8+CD57+ cell expansion on flow cytometry.

The receptor's source is a human donor with aplastic anemia. This chain connects TRBV11-1 to TRBJ1-6, with D perhaps matching TRBD1 (5 bases). Material: sorted CD4+, CD8+, or CD8+CD57+ T cells (not recorded which) from PBMCs. In DNA form, the CDR3 reads TGTGCCAGCAGCTTCCAGGGATCTGGCTCCTATAATTCACCCCTCCACTTT. Protein product: CASSFQGSGSYNSPLHF. Filled out from reference TRBV11-1 and TRBJ1-6, the complete variable domain reads EAEVAQSPRYKITEKSQAVAFWCDPISGHATLYWYRQILGQGPELLVQFQDESVVDDSQLPKDRFSAERLKGVDSTLKIQPAELGDSAMYLCASSFQGSGSYNSPLHFGNGTRLTVT.